This TCR beta chain was retrieved from a study of long-term antiretroviral therapy in people with HIV. Survey-level immunoSEQ v3.0 assays were run. Some clones are missing from TCRdb's copy, which holds only in-frame ones; the method was immunoSEQ multiplex PCR. Of about 21,000 clones detected, around 81% appear once; the ten largest clones hold 9.5% to 15%. This CDR3 has 15 amino acids. Germline values: CDR1 MNHEY, CDR2 SVGAGI. With 10 bases removed from V and 1 base from J, the gap between germline ends came to 19 bases. The chain couples TRBV6-5 to TRBJ1-2, with D tentatively TRBD1 (6 bases). The TCR originated in a man between 35 and 55 years old with HIV. The source material was unsorted PBMCs, sampled 0.1 years before starting antiretroviral therapy. Here the CDR3 DNA reads TGTGCCACCGCGTCTCGGGGCAGGGGTAACTATGGCTACACCTTC. It translates to CATASRGRGNYGYTF.